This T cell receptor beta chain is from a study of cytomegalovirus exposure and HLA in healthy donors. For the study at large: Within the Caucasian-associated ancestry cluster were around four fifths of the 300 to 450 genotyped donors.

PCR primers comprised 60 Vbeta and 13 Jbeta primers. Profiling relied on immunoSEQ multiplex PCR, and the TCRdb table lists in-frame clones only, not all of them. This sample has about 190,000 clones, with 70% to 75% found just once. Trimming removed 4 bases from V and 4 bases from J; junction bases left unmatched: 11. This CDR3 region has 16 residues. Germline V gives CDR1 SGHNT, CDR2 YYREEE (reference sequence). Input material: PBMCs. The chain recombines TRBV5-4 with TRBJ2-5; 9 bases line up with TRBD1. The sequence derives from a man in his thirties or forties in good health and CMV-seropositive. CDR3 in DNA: TGTGCCAGCAGCCCACCCGGGACAGGGAGGATAGAGACCCAGTACTTC. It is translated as CASSPPGTGRIETQYF.